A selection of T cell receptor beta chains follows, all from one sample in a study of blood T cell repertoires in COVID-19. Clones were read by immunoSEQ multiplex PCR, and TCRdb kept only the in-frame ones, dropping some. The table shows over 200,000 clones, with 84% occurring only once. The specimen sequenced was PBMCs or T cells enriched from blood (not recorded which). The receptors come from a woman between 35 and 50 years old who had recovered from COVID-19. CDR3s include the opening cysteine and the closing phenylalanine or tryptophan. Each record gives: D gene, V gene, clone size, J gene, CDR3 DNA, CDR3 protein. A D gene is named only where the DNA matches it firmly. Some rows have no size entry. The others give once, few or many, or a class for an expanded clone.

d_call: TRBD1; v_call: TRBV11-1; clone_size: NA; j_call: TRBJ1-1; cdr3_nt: TGTGCCAGCAGCTTAGAAGGGACAGCGAACACTGAAGCTTTCTTT; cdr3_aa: CASSLEGTANTEAFF
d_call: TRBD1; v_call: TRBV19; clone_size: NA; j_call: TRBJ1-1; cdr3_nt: TGTGCCAGTAGTATAGTGCAGGGGGTAAGGAACACTGAAGCTTTCTTT; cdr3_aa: CASSIVQGVRNTEAFF
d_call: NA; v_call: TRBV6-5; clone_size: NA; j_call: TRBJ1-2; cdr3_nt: TGTGCCAGCAGTTACGCAGGGGTTATAGTATTC; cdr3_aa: CASSYAGVIVF
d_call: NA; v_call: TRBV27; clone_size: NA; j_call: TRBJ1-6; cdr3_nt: TGTGCCAGCAGTGCAGGGTACAATTCACCCCTCCACTTT; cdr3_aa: CASSAGYNSPLHF
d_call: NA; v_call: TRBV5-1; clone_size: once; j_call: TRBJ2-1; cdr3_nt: TGCGCCAGCAGCTTTGACCCGTTACGAGCGGCCTCGGGCAATGAGCAGTTCTTC; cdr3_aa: CASSFDPLRAASGNEQFF
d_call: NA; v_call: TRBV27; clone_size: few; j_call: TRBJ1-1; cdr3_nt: TGTGCCAGCTGGAGGCTCAACACTGAAGCTTTCTTT; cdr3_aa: CASWRLNTEAFF
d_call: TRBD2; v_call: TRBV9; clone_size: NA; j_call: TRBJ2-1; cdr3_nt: TGTGCCAGCTCAGCTAGCGGGAGATTTAGAGATGAGCAGTTCTTC; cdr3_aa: CASSASGRFRDEQFF
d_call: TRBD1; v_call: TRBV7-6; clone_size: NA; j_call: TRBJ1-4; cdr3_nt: TGTGCCAGCGCGCCCCGACAGGGTCTTAGGAGTAATGAAAAACTGTTTTTT; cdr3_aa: CASAPRQGLRSNEKLFF
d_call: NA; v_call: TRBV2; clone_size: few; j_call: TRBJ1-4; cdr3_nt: TGTGCCAGCAGTGATTTCGGGGGGGGAACTAATGAAAAACTGTTTTTT; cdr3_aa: CASSDFGGGTNEKLFF
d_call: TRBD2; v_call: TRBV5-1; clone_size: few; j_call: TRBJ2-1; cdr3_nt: TGCGCCAGCAGCTTAGATATTGGAGGGCGGGAGGGGATTGAGCAGTTCTTC; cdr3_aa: CASSLDIGGREGIEQFF
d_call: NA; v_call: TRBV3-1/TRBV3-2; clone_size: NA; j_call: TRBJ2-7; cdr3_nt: TGTGCCAGCAGCCAATTCACTAGTATCGAGCAGTACTTC; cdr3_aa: CASSQFTSIEQYF
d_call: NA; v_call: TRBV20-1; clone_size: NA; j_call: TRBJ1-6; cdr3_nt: TGCAGTGCTAGATCCGATTCACCCCTCCACTTT; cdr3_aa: CSARSDSPLHF
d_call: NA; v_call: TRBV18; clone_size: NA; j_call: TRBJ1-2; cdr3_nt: TGTGCCAGCTCACCACCGCAGGGAAGTGCCTATGGCTACACCTTC; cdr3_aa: CASSPPQGSAYGYTF
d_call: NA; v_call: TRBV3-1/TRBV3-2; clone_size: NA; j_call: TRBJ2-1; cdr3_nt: TGTGCCAGCAGGTCAGCAGGCTCCTACAATGAGCAGTTCTTC; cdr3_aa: CASRSAGSYNEQFF
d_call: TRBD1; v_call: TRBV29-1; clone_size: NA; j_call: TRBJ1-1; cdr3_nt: TGCAGCGTCGAGACAGGGTCGGGCACTGAAGCTTTCTTT; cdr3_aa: CSVETGSGTEAFF
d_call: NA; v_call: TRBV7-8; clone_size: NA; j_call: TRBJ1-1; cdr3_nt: TGTGCCAGCAGTCAGGACAGGAACACTGAAGCTTTCTTT; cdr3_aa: CASSQDRNTEAFF
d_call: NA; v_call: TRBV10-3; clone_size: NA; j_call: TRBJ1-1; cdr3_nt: TGTGCCATCAGTGAGACGGGGAACACTGAAGCTTTCTTT; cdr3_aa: CAISETGNTEAFF
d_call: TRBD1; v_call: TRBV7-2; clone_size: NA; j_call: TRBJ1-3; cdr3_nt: TGTGCCAGCAGCTCCCCTGGACAGGTGGTATATTTT; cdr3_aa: CASSSPGQVVYF
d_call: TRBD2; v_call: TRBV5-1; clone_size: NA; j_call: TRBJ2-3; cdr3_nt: TGCGCCAGCAGCTTAGCGGGAGGTGTGACAGATACGCAGTATTTT; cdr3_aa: CASSLAGGVTDTQYF
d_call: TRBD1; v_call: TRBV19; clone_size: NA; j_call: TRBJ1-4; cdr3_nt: TGTGCCAGTAGTATACCCAGGGGGGAGACTAATGAAAAACTGTTTTTT; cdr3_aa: CASSIPRGETNEKLFF
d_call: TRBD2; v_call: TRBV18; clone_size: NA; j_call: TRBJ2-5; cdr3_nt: TGTGCCAGCTCACCGGGGGGACTAGCGAAAGAGACCCAGTACTTC; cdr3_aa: CASSPGGLAKETQYF
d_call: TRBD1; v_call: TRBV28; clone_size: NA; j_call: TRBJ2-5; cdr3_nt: TGTGCCAGCAGTTTATGGGGACAGGGGGCGGAGGAGACCCAGTACTTC; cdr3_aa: CASSLWGQGAEETQYF
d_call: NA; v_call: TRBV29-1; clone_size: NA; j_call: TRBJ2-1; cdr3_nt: TGCAGCTTACAGGGTTACAATGAGCAGTTCTTC; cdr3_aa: CSLQGYNEQFF
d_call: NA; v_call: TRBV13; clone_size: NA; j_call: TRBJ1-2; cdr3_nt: TGTGCCAGCAGCTTAGGCAGGGGAACTGGCTACACCTTC; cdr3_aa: CASSLGRGTGYTF
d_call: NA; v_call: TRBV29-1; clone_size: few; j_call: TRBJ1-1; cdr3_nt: TGCAGCGATCTCGACTTGAGCACTGAAGCTTTCTTT; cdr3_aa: CSDLDLSTEAFF
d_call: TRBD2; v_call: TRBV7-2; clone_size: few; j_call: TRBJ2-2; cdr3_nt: TGTGCCACCCAAAGCGGGACTAGCGGGTTTGCCGGGGAGCTGTTTTTT; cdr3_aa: CATQSGTSGFAGELFF
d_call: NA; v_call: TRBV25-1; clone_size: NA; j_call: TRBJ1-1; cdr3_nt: TGTGCCAGCAGTCAAGCAGGGTGGGGCACTGAAGCTTTCTTT; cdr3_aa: CASSQAGWGTEAFF
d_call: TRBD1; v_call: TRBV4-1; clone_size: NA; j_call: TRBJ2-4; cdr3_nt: TGCGCCAGCAGCCACGACAGGGTGTCAAAAAACATTCAGTACTTC; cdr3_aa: CASSHDRVSKNIQYF
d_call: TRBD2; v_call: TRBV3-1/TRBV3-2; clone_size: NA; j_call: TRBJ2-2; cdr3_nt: TGTGCCAGCAGCCTGGGAGCAAGCGGGAGCAGTTATGGCACCGGGGAGCTGTTTTTT; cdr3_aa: CASSLGASGSSYGTGELFF
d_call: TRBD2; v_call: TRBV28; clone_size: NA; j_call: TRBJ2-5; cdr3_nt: TGTGCCAGCAGACCGGGAGGGCTTGAGACCCAGTACTTC; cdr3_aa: CASRPGGLETQYF
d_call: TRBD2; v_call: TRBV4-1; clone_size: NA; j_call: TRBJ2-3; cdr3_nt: TGCGCCAGCAGCCAAGAAGCGGGAGGGCCCTCGGATACGCAGTATTTT; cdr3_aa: CASSQEAGGPSDTQYF
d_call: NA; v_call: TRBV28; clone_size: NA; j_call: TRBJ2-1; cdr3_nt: TGTGCCAGCAAGAAAGAACTGTTGGGAGCTACCTACAATGAGCAGTTCTTC; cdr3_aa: CASKKELLGATYNEQFF
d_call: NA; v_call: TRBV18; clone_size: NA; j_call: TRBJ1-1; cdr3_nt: TGTGCCAGCTCCCCAGGGCTTGAAGCTTTCTTT; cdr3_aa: CASSPGLEAFF
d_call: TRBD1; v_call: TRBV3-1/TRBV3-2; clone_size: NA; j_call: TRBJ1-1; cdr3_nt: TGTGCCAGCAGCCACCGGGACAGGGTCACTGAAGCTTTCTTT; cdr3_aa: CASSHRDRVTEAFF
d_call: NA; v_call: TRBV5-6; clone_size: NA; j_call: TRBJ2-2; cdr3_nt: TGTGCCAGCAGTAAACAGGGCTCTAGTCGGGTCGGGGAGCTGTTTTTT; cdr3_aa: CASSKQGSSRVGELFF
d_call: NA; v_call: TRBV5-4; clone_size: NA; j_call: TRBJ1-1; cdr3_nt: TGTGCCAGCAGGTTGCCGGGGGGGAACACTGAAGCTTTCTTT; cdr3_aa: CASRLPGGNTEAFF
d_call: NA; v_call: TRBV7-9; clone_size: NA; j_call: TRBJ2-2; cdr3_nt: TGTGCCAGCAGCCTGCAGGGGAACACCGGGGAGCTGTTTTTT; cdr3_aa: CASSLQGNTGELFF
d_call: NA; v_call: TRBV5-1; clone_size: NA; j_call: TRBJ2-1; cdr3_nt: TGCGCCAGCAGCTTAGACAGTGAGCAGTTCTTC; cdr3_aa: CASSLDSEQFF
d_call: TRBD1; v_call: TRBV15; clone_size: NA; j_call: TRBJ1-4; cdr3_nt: TGTGCCACCAGCAGGCCAGGGGGGCCAAAACTGTTTTTT; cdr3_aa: CATSRPGGPKLFF
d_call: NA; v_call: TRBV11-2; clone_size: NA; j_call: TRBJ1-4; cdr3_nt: TGTGCCAGCAGCTTAACGCAGGGGTTGAGTGAAAAACTGTTTTTT; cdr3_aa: CASSLTQGLSEKLFF
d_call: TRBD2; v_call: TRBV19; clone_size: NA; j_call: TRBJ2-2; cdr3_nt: TGTGCCAGTACCCACCCACTAGCGGGAGGTAGAGAGCTGTTTTTT; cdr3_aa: CASTHPLAGGRELFF